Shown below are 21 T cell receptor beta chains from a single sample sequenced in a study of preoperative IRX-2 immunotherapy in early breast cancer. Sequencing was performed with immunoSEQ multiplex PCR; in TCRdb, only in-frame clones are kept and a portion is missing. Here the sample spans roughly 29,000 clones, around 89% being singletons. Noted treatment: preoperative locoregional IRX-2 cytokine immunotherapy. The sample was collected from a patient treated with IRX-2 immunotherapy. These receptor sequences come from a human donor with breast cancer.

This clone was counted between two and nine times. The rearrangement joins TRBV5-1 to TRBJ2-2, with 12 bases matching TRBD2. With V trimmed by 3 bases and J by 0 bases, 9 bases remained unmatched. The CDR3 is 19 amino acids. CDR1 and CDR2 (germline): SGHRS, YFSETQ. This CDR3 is CASSWALRLAGANTGELFF. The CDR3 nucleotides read TGCGCCAGCAGCTGGGCGCTGAGACTAGCGGGAGCGAACACCGGGGAGCTGTTTTTT.

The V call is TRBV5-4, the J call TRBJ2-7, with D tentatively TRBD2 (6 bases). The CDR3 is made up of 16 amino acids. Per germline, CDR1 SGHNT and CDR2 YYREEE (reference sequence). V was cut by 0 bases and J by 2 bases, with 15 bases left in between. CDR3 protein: CASSLGAGTVPYEQYF. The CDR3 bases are TGTGCCAGCAGCTTGGGGGCGGGAACAGTACCCTACGAGCAGTACTTC.

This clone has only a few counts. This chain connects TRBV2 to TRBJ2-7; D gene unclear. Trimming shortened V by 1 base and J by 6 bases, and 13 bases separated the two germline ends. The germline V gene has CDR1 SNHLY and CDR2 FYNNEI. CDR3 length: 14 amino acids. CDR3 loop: CASSEGVRVAEQYF. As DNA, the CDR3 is TGTGCCAGCAGTGAAGGGGTTCGAGTCGCCGAGCAGTACTTC.

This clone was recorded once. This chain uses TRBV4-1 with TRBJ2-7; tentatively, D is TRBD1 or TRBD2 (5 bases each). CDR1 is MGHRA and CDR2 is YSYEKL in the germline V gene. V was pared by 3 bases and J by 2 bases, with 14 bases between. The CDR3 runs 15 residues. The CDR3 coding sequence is TGCGCCAGCAGCCAGCCGGGACCGGGTGCCTACGAGCAGTACTTC. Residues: CASSQPGPGAYEQYF.

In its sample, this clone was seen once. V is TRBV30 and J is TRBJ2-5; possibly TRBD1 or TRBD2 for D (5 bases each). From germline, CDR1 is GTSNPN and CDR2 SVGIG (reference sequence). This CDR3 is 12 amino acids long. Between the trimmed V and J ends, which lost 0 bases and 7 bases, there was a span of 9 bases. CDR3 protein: CAWSVLGATQYF. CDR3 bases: TGTGCCTGGAGTGTACTCGGGGCGACCCAGTACTTC. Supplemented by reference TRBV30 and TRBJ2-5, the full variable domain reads SQTIHQWPATLVQPVGSPLSLECTVEGTSNPNLYWYRQAAGRGLQLLFYSVGIGQISSEVPQNLSASRPQDRQFILSSKKLLLSDSGFYLCAWSVLGATQYFGPGTRLLVL.

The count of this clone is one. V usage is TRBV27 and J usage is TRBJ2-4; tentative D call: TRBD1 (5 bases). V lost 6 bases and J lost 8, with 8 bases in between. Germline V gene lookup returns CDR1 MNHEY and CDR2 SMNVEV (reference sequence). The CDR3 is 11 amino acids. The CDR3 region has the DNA TGTGCCAGCAGCAGGGTTCACATTCAGTACTTC. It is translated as CASSRVHIQYF.

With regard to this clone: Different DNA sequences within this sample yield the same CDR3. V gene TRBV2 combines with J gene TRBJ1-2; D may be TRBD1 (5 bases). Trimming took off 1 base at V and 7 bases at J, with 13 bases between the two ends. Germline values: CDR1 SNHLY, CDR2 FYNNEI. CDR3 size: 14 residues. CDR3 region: CASSEVRTGRGYTF. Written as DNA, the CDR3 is TGTGCCAGCAGTGAAGTTAGGACGGGGCGTGGCTACACCTTC.

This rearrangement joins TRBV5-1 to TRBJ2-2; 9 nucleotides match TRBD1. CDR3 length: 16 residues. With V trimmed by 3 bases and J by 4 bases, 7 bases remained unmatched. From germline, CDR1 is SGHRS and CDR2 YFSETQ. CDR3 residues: CASSWTGTGLTGELFF. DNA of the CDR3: TGCGCCAGCAGCTGGACCGGGACAGGGCTCACCGGGGAGCTGTTTTTT.

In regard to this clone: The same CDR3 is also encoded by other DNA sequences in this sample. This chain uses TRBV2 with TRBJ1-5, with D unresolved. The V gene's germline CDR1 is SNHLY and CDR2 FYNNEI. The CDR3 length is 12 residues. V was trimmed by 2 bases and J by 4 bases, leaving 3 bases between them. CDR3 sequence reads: CASSEPNQPQHF. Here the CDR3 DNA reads TGTGCCAGCAGTGAACCGAATCAGCCCCAGCATTTT.

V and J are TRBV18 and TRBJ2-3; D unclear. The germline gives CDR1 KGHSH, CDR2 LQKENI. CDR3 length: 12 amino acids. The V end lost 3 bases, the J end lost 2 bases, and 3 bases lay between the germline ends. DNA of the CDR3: TGTGCCAGCTCACCCGCCACAGATACGCAGTATTTT. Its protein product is CASSPATDTQYF.

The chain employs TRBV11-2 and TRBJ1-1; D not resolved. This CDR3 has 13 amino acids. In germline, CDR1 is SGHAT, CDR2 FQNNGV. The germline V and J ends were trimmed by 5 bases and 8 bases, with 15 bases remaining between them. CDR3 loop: CASSPLGAGEAFF. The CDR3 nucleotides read TGTGCCAGCAGCCCCCTGGGAGCGGGCGAAGCTTTCTTT.

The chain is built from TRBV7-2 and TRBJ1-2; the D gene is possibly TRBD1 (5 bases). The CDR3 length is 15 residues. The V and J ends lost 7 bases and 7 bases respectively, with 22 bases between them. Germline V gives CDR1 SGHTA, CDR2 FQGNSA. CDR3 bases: TGTGCCAGCACCCTTAGTCAGGGTCTCTCGCTTGGCTACACCTTC. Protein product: CASTLSQGLSLGYTF.

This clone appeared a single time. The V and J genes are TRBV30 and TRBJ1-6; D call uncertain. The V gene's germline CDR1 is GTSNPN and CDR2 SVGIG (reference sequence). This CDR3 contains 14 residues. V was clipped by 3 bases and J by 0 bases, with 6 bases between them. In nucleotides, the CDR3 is TGTGCCTGGAGGAAGAGCTCCTATAATTCACCCCTCCACTTT. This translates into CAWRKSSYNSPLHF.

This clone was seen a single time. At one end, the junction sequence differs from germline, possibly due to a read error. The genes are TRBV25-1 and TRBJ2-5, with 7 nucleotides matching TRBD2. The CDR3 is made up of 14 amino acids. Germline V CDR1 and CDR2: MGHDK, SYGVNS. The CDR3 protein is CASRDSGYQGTQYF. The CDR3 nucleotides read TGTGCCAGCAGAGATAGCGGGTACCAAGGGACCCAGTACTTC. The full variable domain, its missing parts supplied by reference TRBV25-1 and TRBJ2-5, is EADIYQTPRYLVIGTGKKITLECSQTMGHDKMYWYQQDPGMELHLIHYSYGVNSTEKGDLSSESTVSRIRTEHFPLTLESARPSHTSQYLCASRDSGYQGTQYFGPGTRLLVL.

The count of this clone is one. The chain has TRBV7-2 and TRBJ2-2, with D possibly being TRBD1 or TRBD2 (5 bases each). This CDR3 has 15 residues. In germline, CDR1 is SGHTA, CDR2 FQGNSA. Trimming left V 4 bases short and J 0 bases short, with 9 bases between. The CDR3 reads CASSSGPTNTGELFF. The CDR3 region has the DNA TGTGCCAGCAGCTCGGGACCGACGAACACCGGGGAGCTGTTTTTT.

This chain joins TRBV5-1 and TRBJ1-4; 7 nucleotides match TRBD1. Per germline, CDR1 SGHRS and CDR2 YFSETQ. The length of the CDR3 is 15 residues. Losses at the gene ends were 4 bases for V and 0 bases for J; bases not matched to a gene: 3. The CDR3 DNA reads TGCGCCAGCAGCCTCGACAGGGCAACTAATGAAAAACTGTTTTTT. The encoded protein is CASSLDRATNEKLFF. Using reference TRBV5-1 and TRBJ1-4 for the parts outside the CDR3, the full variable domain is KAGVTQTPRYLIKTRGQQVTLSCSPISGHRSVSWYQQTPGQGLQFLFEYFSETQRNKGNFPGRFSGRQFSNSRSEMNVSTLELGDSALYLCASSLDRATNEKLFFGSGTQLSVL.

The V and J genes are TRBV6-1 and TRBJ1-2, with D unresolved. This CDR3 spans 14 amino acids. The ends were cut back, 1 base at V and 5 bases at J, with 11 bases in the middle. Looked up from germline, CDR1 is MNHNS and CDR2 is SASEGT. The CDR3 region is CASSEGQLSYGYTF. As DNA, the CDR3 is TGTGCCAGCAGTGAAGGCCAGTTGAGTTATGGCTACACCTTC.

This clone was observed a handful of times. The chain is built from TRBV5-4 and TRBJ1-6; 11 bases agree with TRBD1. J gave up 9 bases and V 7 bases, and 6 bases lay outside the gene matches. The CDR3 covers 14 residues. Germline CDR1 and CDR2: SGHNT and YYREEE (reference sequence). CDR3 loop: CASWTGGAGSPLHF. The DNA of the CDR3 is TGTGCCAGCTGGACAGGGGGCGCCGGTTCACCCCTCCACTTT.

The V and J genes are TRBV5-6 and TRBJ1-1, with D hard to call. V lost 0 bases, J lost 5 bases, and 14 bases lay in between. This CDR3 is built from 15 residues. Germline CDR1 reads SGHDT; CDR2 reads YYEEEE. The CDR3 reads CASSLGAGGSTEAFF. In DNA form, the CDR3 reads TGTGCCAGCAGCTTGGGGGCGGGAGGAAGTACTGAAGCTTTCTTT.

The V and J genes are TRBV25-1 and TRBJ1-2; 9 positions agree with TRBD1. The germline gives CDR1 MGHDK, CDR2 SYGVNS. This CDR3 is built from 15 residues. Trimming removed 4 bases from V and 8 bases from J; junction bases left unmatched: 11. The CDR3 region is CASSADSGTGNGYTF. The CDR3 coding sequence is TGTGCCAGCAGTGCCGATTCCGGGACAGGGAACGGCTACACCTTC.

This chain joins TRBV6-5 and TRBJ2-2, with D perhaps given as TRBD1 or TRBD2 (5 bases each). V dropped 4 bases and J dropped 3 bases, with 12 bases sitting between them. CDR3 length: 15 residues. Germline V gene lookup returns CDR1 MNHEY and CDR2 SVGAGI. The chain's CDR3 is CASSSIGAYTGELFF. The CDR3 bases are TGTGCCAGCAGTTCGATCGGGGCGTACACCGGGGAGCTGTTTTTT.